These 20 T cell receptor beta chains were all obtained from the same sample, sequenced in a study of identical twins. TCRdb redid the calling of the 5' RACE reads with MiXCR, one entry per CDR3 protein. The sample carries roughly 750,000 distinct CDR3 sequences, 21% recorded once. These data are also associated with another study on T cells expressing NK-cell markers.

The sample taken for sequencing was PBMCs. The source is a young woman in good health.

This clonotype has ten or more counts. The V gene is TRBV12-3 or TRBV12-4, the J gene TRBJ2-1; TRBD2 aligns across 9 bases. V gave up 2 bases and J gave up 4 bases; unmatched junction bases: 3. This CDR3 is built from 15 residues. The CDR3 DNA is TGTGCCAGCAGTTTAAGAGCGGGGGGTTACAATGAGCAGTTCTTC. Translating it yields CASSLRAGGYNEQFF.

The chain combines TRBV6-4 with TRBJ1-1; no definite D call. The CDR3 totals 17 residues. Trimming removed 0 bases at V and 1 base at J, with 15 bases between. CDR1 is MRHNA and CDR2 is SNTAGT in the germline V gene. CDR3 region: CASSDSRRSQKNTEAFF. CDR3 bases: TGTGCCAGCAGTGACTCGAGAAGGTCGCAGAAGAACACTGAAGCTTTCTTT.

This clonotype was detected a few times. The chain combines TRBV12-3 or TRBV12-4 with TRBJ2-3, with TRBD2 matching over 7 bases. This CDR3 is 13 amino acids long. J was trimmed by 6 bases and V by 6 bases; bases with no gene match: 6. CDR3 amino acids: CASSGAGEDTQYF. CDR3 DNA sequence: TGTGCCAGCAGCGGGGCGGGGGAGGATACGCAGTATTTT.

This clonotype was seen only a few times. The gene calls are TRBV20-1 and TRBJ2-2; 12 nucleotides line up with TRBD2. V lost 1 base and J lost 0; bases outside the gene matches: 0. The CDR3 consists of 16 residues. Germline V gene lookup returns CDR1 DFQATT and CDR2 SNEGSKA (reference sequence). The CDR3 reads CSARGLAGANTGELFF. Written as DNA, the CDR3 is TGCAGTGCTAGAGGACTAGCGGGAGCGAACACCGGGGAGCTGTTTTTT.

The chain couples TRBV7-2 to TRBJ2-3; 8 bases align to TRBD1. Germline V gene lookup returns CDR1 SGHTA and CDR2 FQGNSA. This CDR3 has 16 residues. The ends lost 4 bases at V and 0 bases at J; junction bases unmatched: 6. CDR3 nucleotide sequence: TGTGCCAGCAGCTCAGGGGGCAGGATTAGCACAGATACGCAGTATTTT. Translation gives CASSSGGRISTDTQYF.

The chain couples TRBV11-2 to TRBJ2-2; 8 bases map to TRBD2. J lost 5 bases, V lost 2 bases, and 13 bases had no gene match. Germline V lookup: CDR1 SGHAT, CDR2 FQNNGV. The CDR3 runs 18 residues. This chain's CDR3 is CASSLRAGEGSGTGELFF. CDR3 DNA: TGTGCCAGCAGCTTAAGAGCGGGAGAAGGGTCGGGAACCGGGGAGCTGTTTTTT.

Ten or more counts support this clonotype. The V and J genes are TRBV20-1 and TRBJ2-1, with no clear D. Per germline, CDR1 DFQATT and CDR2 SNEGSKA (reference sequence). This CDR3 contains 12 residues. The ends were cut back, 4 bases at V and 8 bases at J, with 12 bases in the middle. CDR3 DNA: TGCAGTGCTAATGGCCCGTCGGATGAGCAGTTCTTC. Translation gives CSANGPSDEQFF.

This clonotype was seen a handful of times. The gene calls are TRBV29-1 and TRBJ2-7; D gene unclear. Germline loops: CDR1 SQVTM, CDR2 ANQGSEA. Trimming stripped 4 bases from V and 0 bases from J, with 13 bases between. CDR3 length: 14 residues. For the CDR3, the DNA is TGCAGCGTTGCCGGCACCGAGAGCTCCTACGAGCAGTACTTC. Encoded protein: CSVAGTESSYEQYF.

In this sample, this clonotype turned up a few times. The chain has TRBV12-3 or TRBV12-4 and TRBJ2-5; D not resolved. V was shortened by 3 bases and J by 5 bases, with 10 bases between the two germline ends. The CDR3 has 13 amino acids. The CDR3 sequence: CASSLMVAETQYF. CDR3 coding DNA: TGTGCCAGCAGTTTGATGGTTGCGGAGACCCAGTACTTC.

There are a few counts of this clonotype. The chain joins TRBV20-1 to TRBJ1-1; 9 bases match TRBD1. The CDR3 totals 15 residues. The V and J ends lost 6 bases and 4 bases, in that order; junction bases with no gene match: 12. From germline, CDR1 is DFQATT and CDR2 SNEGSKA (reference sequence). The CDR3 spells CSASRPQGAGTEAFF. CDR3 nucleotide sequence: TGCAGTGCATCCCGACCACAGGGGGCTGGCACTGAAGCTTTCTTT.

The chain joins TRBV5-1 to TRBJ2-3, with D possibly being TRBD1 or TRBD2 (6 bases each). The CDR3 spans 19 residues. Looked up from germline, CDR1 is SGHRS and CDR2 is YFSETQ. V dropped 2 bases and J dropped 1 base, with 23 bases sitting between them. CDR3 DNA sequence: TGCGCCAGCAGCTTAACGGGGGCCGTGTCTCCTTATCGCACAGATACGCAGTATTTT. This sequence encodes CASSLTGAVSPYRTDTQYF. The full variable domain, its missing parts supplied by reference TRBV5-1 and TRBJ2-3, is KAGVTQTPRYLIKTRGQQVTLSCSPISGHRSVSWYQQTPGQGLQFLFEYFSETQRNKGNFPGRFSGRQFSNSRSEMNVSTLELGDSALYLCASSLTGAVSPYRTDTQYFGPGTRLTVL.

The genes are TRBV14 and TRBJ1-4; 9 positions match TRBD1. This CDR3 comprises 14 residues. Germline V gives CDR1 SGHDN, CDR2 FVKESK. The J segment lost 11 bases and the V segment lost 3 bases, leaving 7 bases of the junction unmatched. The CDR3 sequence is CASSHGTGLFKLFF. The DNA of the CDR3 is TGTGCCAGCAGCCACGGGACAGGGCTCTTTAAACTGTTTTTT.

This clonotype was counted many times. The V gene is TRBV10-3, the J gene TRBJ2-7, with D possibly being TRBD1 (7 bases). The CDR3 is 14 residues long. V was trimmed by 5 bases and J by 3 bases, leaving 14 bases between them. The germline gives CDR1 ENHRY, CDR2 SYGVKD. CDR3 nucleotides: TGTGCCATCAGTCCTCAGGGGGAGGACTACGAGCAGTACTTC. Its protein is CAISPQGEDYEQYF.

The chain carries TRBV20-1 and TRBJ2-3; TRBD2 agrees at 8 bases. V shed 0 bases, J shed 0 bases, and the junction held 8 bases outside the gene matches. This CDR3 region has 17 residues. From germline, CDR1 is DFQATT and CDR2 SNEGSKA (reference sequence). CDR3 bases: TGCAGTGCTAGAGACCGCCGGGGGGGCCTCAGCACAGATACGCAGTATTTT. It encodes CSARDRRGGLSTDTQYF.

The genes are TRBV4-2 and TRBJ2-4; 10 bases are shared with TRBD2. The V gene's germline CDR1 is LGHNA and CDR2 YNFKEQ. CDR3 length: 20 amino acids. Germline trimming cut 0 bases from V and 0 bases from J; bases unmatched to any gene: 11. The DNA for the CDR3 is TGTGCCAGCAGCCAAGATCAAGAACTAGCGGGGACCCTAGCCAAAAACATTCAGTACTTC. Residues: CASSQDQELAGTLAKNIQYF.

Only a few counts were recorded for this clonotype. V and J are TRBV29-1 and TRBJ2-1, with D tentatively TRBD2 (6 bases). The V end lost 4 bases, the J end lost 1 base, and 11 bases lay between the germline ends. Germline assignment: CDR1 SQVTM and CDR2 ANQGSEA. This CDR3 region has 14 residues. The chain's CDR3 is CSVAGTFSYNEQFF. In DNA form, the CDR3 reads TGCAGCGTTGCCGGGACTTTTTCCTACAATGAGCAGTTCTTC.

This sequence joins TRBV7-2 and TRBJ2-5; D not resolved. V was shortened by 2 bases and J by 5 bases, with 21 bases between the two germline ends. Germline V gives CDR1 SGHTA, CDR2 FQGNSA. The CDR3 length is 17 residues. The DNA of the CDR3 is TGTGCCAGCAGCTTAACGGGTCTCGCGGTCGGTGCGGAGACCCAGTACTTC. It translates to CASSLTGLAVGAETQYF.

The sample holds many counts of this clonotype. CDR3: CASWTSGTGELFF. The CDR3 coding sequence is TGTGCCAGCTGGACTAGTGGGACCGGGGAGCTGTTTTTT. The V call is TRBV2, the J call TRBJ2-2; TRBD2 aligns across 7 bases. V shed 8 bases, J shed 5 bases, and the junction held 5 bases outside the gene matches. Germline CDR1 is SNHLY and CDR2 is FYNNEI. The CDR3 totals 13 residues. The variable domain in full, with the rest retrieved from reference TRBV2 and TRBJ2-2, is EPEVTQTPSHQVTQMGQEVILRCVPISNHLYFYWYRQILGQKVEFLVSFYNNEISEKSEIFDDQFSVERPDGSNFTLKIRSTKLEDSAMYFCASWTSGTGELFFGEGSRLTVL.

The table lists this clonotype with a few counts. The chain has TRBV7-9 and TRBJ2-7, with 7 bases lining up with TRBD2. J gave up 3 bases and V 3 bases, and 8 bases lay outside the gene matches. In germline, CDR1 is SEHNR, CDR2 FQNEAQ (reference sequence). The CDR3 contains 15 residues. CDR3: CASSFKGGGLYEQYF. The CDR3 coding sequence is TGTGCCAGCAGCTTTAAGGGCGGGGGACTCTACGAGCAGTACTTC.

This clonotype was observed at least ten times. The chain joins TRBV12-3 or TRBV12-4 to TRBJ1-6, with D possibly matching TRBD1 (6 bases). Trimming stripped 7 bases from V and 6 bases from J, with 10 bases between. CDR3 length equals 13 residues. The CDR3 here is CASKYRANSPLHF. In DNA, the CDR3 is TGTGCCAGCAAGTACAGGGCTAATTCACCCCTCCACTTT.